One T cell receptor beta chain is described in this entry. Methods used by the authors: Estimation of nucleated cell counts relied on the amplification of reference gene primers. Here immunoSEQ multiplex PCR was the method, and the copy in TCRdb shows in-frame clones only, minus some. The D gene and trimming were derived from the DNA, and the V and J assignments and clone size from that table. The top ten clones hold 35% to 40% of a sample with 130,000 to 150,000 clones, around 80% of them seen once. These data originate in a study of blood T cell repertoires in COVID-19. The ends lost 0 bases at V and 7 bases at J; junction bases unmatched: 4. The germline CDR1 and CDR2 sequences are MGHRA and YSYEKL. CDR3 length equals 15 residues.

This rearrangement joins TRBV4-1 to TRBJ1-5; TRBD1 agrees at 9 bases. The clonotype was recovered from a human donor in a cohort sampled during active COVID-19. The material sequenced was peripheral blood. CDR3 protein: CASSQEGTGWQPQHF. The CDR3 DNA is TGCGCCAGCAGCCAAGAAGGGACAGGGTGGCAGCCCCAGCATTTT.